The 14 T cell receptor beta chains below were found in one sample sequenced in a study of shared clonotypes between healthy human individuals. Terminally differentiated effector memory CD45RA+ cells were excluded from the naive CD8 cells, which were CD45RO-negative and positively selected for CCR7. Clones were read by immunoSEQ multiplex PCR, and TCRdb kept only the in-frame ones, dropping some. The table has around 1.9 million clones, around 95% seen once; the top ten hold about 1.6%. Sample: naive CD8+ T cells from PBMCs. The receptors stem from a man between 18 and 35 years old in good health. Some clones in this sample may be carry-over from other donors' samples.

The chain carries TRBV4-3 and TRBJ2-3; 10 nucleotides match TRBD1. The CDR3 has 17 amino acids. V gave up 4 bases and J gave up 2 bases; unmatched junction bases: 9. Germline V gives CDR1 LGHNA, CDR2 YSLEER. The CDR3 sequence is CASSRHRDRGLTDTQYF. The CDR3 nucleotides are TGCGCCAGCAGCCGACACCGGGACAGGGGACTCACAGATACGCAGTATTTT.

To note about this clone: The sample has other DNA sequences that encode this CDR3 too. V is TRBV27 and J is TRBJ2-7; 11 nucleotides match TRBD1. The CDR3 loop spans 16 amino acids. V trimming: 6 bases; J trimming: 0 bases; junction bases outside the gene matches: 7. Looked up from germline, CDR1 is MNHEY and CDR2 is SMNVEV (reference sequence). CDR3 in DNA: TGTGCCAGCAGCCTTCTTGGGACAGGGGGCTCCTACGAGCAGTACTTC. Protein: CASSLLGTGGSYEQYF.

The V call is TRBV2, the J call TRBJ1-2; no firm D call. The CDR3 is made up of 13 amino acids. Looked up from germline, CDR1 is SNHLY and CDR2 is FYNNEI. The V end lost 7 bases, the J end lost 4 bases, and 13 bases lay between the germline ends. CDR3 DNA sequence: TGTGCCAGCATTGGATTAGGCAGCTATGGCTACACCTTC. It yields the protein CASIGLGSYGYTF.

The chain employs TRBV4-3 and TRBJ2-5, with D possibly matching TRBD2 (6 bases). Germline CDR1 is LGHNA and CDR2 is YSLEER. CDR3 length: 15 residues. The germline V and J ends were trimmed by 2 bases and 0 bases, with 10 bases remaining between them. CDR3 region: CASSQIRGYQETQYF. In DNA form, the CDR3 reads TGCGCCAGCAGCCAAATCCGGGGGTACCAAGAGACCCAGTACTTC.

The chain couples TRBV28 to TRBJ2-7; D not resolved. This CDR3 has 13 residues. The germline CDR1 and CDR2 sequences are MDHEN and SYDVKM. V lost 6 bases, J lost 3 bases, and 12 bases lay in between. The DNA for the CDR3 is TGTGCCAGCAGCCATACCCCAGACTACGAGCAGTACTTC. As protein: CASSHTPDYEQYF.

The CDR3 DNA sequence: TGTGCCAGCAGCTTAGTCAGGGGCAGGGACACTGAAGCTTTCTTT. This gives the protein CASSLVRGRDTEAFF. This chain links TRBV7-8 with TRBJ1-1, with TRBD1 as a possible D gene (6 bases). With 1 base removed from V and 3 bases from J, the gap between germline ends came to 12 bases. The CDR3 sequence is 15 residues long. Germline CDR1 reads SGHVS; CDR2 reads FQNEAQ.

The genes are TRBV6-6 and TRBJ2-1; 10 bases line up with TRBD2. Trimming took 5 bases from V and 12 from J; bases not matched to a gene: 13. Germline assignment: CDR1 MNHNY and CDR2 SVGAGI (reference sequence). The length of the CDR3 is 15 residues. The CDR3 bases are TGTGCCAGCAGTATTCCATGGACTAGCGGCGGACCGCAGTTCTTC. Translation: CASSIPWTSGGPQFF.

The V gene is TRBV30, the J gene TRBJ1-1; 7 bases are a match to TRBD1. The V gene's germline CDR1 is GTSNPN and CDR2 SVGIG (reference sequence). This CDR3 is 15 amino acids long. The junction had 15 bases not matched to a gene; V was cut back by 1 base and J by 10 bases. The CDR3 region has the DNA TGTGCCTGGAGTGGGGTTATCTTAGGGGGCGCCGGAGCTTTCTTT. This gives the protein CAWSGVILGGAGAFF.

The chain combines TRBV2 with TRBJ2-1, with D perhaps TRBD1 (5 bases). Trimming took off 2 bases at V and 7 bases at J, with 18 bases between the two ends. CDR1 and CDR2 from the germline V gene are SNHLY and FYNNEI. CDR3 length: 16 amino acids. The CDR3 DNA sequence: TGTGCCAGCAGTGAAAATGTGGCAGGGATAGGGAATGAGCAGTTCTTC. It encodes CASSENVAGIGNEQFF.

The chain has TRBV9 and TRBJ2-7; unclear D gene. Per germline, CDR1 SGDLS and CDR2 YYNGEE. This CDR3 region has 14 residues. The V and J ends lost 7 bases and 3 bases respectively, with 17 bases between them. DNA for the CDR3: TGTGCCAGCTCCCCGGCGCCTACCGGCTACGAGCAGTACTTC. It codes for CASSPAPTGYEQYF.

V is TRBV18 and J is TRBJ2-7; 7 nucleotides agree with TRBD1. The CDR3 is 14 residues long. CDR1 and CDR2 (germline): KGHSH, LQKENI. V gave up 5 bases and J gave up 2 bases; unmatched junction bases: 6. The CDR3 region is CASSSNQGAYEQYF. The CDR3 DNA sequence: TGTGCCAGCTCATCCAATCAGGGGGCCTACGAGCAGTACTTC.

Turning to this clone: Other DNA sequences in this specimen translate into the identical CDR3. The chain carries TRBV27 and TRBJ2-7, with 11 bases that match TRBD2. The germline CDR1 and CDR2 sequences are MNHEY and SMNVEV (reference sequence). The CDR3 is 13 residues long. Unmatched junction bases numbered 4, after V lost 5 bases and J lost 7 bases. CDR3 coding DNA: TGTGCCAGCAGTCCGGGACTAGCGGCTGAGCAGTACTTC. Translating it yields CASSPGLAAEQYF.

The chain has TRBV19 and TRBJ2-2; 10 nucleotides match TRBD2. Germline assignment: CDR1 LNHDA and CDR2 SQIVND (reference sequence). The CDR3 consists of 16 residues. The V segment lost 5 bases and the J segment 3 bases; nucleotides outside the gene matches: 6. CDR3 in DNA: TGTGCCAGTAGTGATGAGCGGGAGGGGGACACCGGGGAGCTGTTTTTT. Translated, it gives CASSDEREGDTGELFF.

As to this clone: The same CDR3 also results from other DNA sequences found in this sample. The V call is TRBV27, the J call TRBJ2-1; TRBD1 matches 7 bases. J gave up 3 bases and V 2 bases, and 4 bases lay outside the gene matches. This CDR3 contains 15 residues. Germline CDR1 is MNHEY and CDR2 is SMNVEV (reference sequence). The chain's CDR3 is CASSLDRASYNEQFF. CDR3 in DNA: TGTGCCAGCAGTTTAGACAGGGCCAGCTACAATGAGCAGTTCTTC.